These 25 T cell receptor beta chains were sequenced from one sample in a study of human T cells and chemical hapten exposure (dated by TCRdb to about 2021). Library generation was performed with RACE. Data came from a NextSeq 500. Using fastp trimming at Q25 and MiXCR clonotype assembly, TCRdb reanalyzed the public sequencing data and kept in-frame beta chains. Duplicate CDR3 protein sequences are folded into a single record with the most common DNA and genes. In this sample the table shows roughly 81,000 distinct CDR3 sequences, roughly 8.5% of which occur a single time. Together, the top ten hold around 2.6% of the sample. This sample's time point label indicates: pre-sensitization, week 0. What this sample's treatment or condition label stands for: therapeutic diphenylcyclopropenone sensitization with weekly scalp DPC. Material: whole blood, obtained in connection with sensitization to the hapten diphenylcyclopropenone (DPC). These receptors all stem from a man aged 40-50 years with alopecia areata. Some clones in this sample may be carry-over from other donors' samples.

This clonotype occurred many times. The chain carries TRBV28 and TRBJ2-7, with 7 bases aligning to TRBD1. Germline V gene data show CDR1 as MDHEN and CDR2 as SYDVKM. The CDR3 extends over 15 amino acids. Trimming cost V 5 bases and J 3 bases; bases outside gene matches: 10. For the CDR3, the DNA is TGTGCCAGCAGTCAAGAGGGGGCTGGGGACTACGAGCAGTACTTC. Protein product: CASSQEGAGDYEQYF.

This clonotype was recorded a few times. The chain has TRBV5-1 and TRBJ2-7; TRBD2 matches 8 bases. J was trimmed by 3 bases and V by 4 bases; bases with no gene match: 12. CDR1 is SGHRS and CDR2 is YFSETQ in the germline V gene. This CDR3 is built from 16 residues. The CDR3 reads CASSAQTGLGNYEQYF. CDR3 nucleotide sequence: TGCGCCAGCAGCGCCCAAACGGGACTAGGGAACTACGAGCAGTACTTC. The entire variable domain, with the rest obtained from reference TRBV5-1 and TRBJ2-7, is as follows: KAGVTQTPRYLIKTRGQQVTLSCSPISGHRSVSWYQQTPGQGLQFLFEYFSETQRNKGNFPGRFSGRQFSNSRSEMNVSTLELGDSALYLCASSAQTGLGNYEQYFGPGTRLTVT.

The J gene is TRBJ1-5, the V gene TRBV29-1; no clear D gene. CDR3 length equals 15 residues. Germline CDR1 is SQVTM and CDR2 is ANQGSEA. Between the trimmed V and J ends, which lost 5 bases and 4 bases, there was a span of 18 bases. The CDR3 DNA follows: TGCAGCGTTAGTTTGGACGGAGGGTCGAATCAGCCCCAGCATTTT. This sequence encodes CSVSLDGGSNQPQHF.

The V call is TRBV5-4, the J call TRBJ1-3; 7 positions agree with TRBD1. This CDR3 spans 15 amino acids. Losses at the gene ends were 4 bases for V and 2 bases for J; bases not matched to a gene: 6. In germline, CDR1 is SGHNT, CDR2 YYREEE (reference sequence). DNA for the CDR3: TGTGCCAGCAGCCAACAAGGGGGCCCTGGAAACACCATATATTTT. It specifies CASSQQGGPGNTIYF.

This clonotype came up many times. The chain employs TRBV4-1 and TRBJ1-5; D uncertain. Germline loops: CDR1 MGHRA, CDR2 YSYEKL. V was clipped by 0 bases and J by 8 bases, with 17 bases between them. The CDR3 contains 16 residues. DNA of the CDR3: TGCGCCAGCAGCCAAGAATTGGGCAGGACCATTGAGCCCCAGCATTTT. It codes for CASSQELGRTIEPQHF.

This clonotype showed up many times. The genes are TRBV9 and TRBJ2-7, with 9 nucleotides matching TRBD1. The CDR3 has 15 residues. Germline CDR1 and CDR2: SGDLS and YYNGEE. Trimming at V came to 2 bases and at J to 6 bases, leaving 9 bases not matched to a gene. The CDR3 DNA follows: TGTGCCAGCAGCGTGAGCGGGACAGGGACTGGCGAGCAGTACTTC. Translating gives CASSVSGTGTGEQYF.

V and J are TRBV10-3 and TRBJ2-1, with 10 bases lining up with TRBD2. Germline assignment: CDR1 ENHRY and CDR2 SYGVKD. CDR3 size: 14 residues. V lost 10 bases and J lost 5; bases outside the gene matches: 8. This CDR3 reads CATAEGLANNEQFF. CDR3 DNA sequence: TGTGCCACCGCCGAGGGACTAGCGAACAATGAGCAGTTCTTC.

The chain uses TRBV5-1 and TRBJ2-5; 10 bases are a match to TRBD2. The CDR3 totals 15 residues. CDR1 and CDR2 from the germline V gene are SGHRS and YFSETQ. After removal of 5 bases from V and 4 bases from J, the junction contained 8 bases not matched to a gene. CDR3 DNA: TGCGCCAGCAGTCAGTTAGCGGGAGGCAGAGAGACCCAGTACTTC. Translation: CASSQLAGGRETQYF.

This clonotype was recorded many times. The CDR3: CASSRSDSGNTIYF. The DNA of the CDR3 is TGTGCCAGCAGCCGATCTGACTCTGGAAACACCATATATTTT. This sequence joins TRBV11-2 and TRBJ1-3; D is ambiguous. This CDR3 has 14 amino acids. V lost 5 bases to trimming and J lost 0 bases, with 8 bases between them. Per the germline V gene, CDR1 is SGHAT and CDR2 is FQNNGV.

In this sample, this clonotype turned up many times. The V and J genes are TRBV2 and TRBJ2-7; unclear D gene. This CDR3 region has 13 residues. Germline assignment: CDR1 SNHLY and CDR2 FYNNEI. V lost 6 bases to trimming and J lost 1 base, with 10 bases between them. In DNA form, the CDR3 reads TGTGCCAGCAGCCGAGAGGTGTCCTACGAGCAGTACGTC. Its protein is CASSREVSYEQYV.

There are many counts of this clonotype. The chain recombines TRBV7-8 with TRBJ1-1; a weak D match, TRBD1 (6 bases). In germline, CDR1 is SGHVS, CDR2 FQNEAQ. The V and J ends lost 7 bases and 5 bases respectively, with 17 bases between them. This CDR3 spans 14 amino acids. CDR3 sequence: CASIRQATGTEAFF. DNA for the CDR3: TGTGCCAGCATCCGACAGGCCACAGGGACTGAAGCTTTCTTT. The whole variable domain, filled in from reference TRBV7-8 and TRBJ1-1, reads GAGVSQSPRYKVAKRGQDVALRCDPISGHVSLFWYQQALGQGPEFLTYFQNEAQLDKSGLPSDRFFAERPEGSVSTLKIQRTQQEDSAVYLCASIRQATGTEAFFGQGTRLTVV.

In its sample, this clonotype was seen a few times. A junction end diverges from the germline sequence, so it may reflect a read error. V gene TRBV19 combines with J gene TRBJ2-1; 8 positions agree with TRBD2. Germline CDR1 and CDR2: LNHDA and SQIVND (reference sequence). The CDR3 covers 11 residues. The CDR3 loop reads CASSHGRAFSF. Here the CDR3 DNA reads TGTGCCAGTAGTCACGGGAGGGCCTTTAGTTTC. The variable domain in full, completed from reference TRBV19 and TRBJ2-1, reads DGGITQSPKYLFRKEGQNVTLSCEQNLNHDAMYWYRQDPGQGLRLIYYSQIVNDFQKGDIAEGYSVSREKKESFPLTVTSAQKNPTAFYLCASSHGRAFSFGPGTRLTVL.

Ten or more counts support this clonotype. The chain uses TRBV7-6 and TRBJ1-3, with 8 bases identical to TRBD1. CDR1 and CDR2 from the germline V gene are SGHVS and FNYEAQ. After removal of 5 bases from V and 0 bases from J, the junction contained 3 bases not matched to a gene. The CDR3 has 15 amino acids. CDR3: CASSRTGSSGNTIYF. The CDR3 DNA reads as TGTGCCAGCAGCCGGACAGGGAGCTCTGGAAACACCATATATTTT.

This clonotype was seen many times. The chain links TRBV10-3 to TRBJ2-5; D is ambiguous. Looked up from germline, CDR1 is ENHRY and CDR2 is SYGVKD. V was clipped by 3 bases and J by 3 bases, with 17 bases between them. CDR3 length: 16 residues. The DNA of the CDR3 is TGTGCCATCAGTGATCTCCCCCAAAAAGCCAAAGAGACCCAGTACTTC. This codes for CAISDLPQKAKETQYF.

The chain's CDR3 is CASSLTDLSGNTIYF. The CDR3 bases are TGTGCCAGCAGTTTGACCGACCTCTCTGGAAACACCATATATTTT. The V gene is TRBV6-1, the J gene TRBJ1-3; D not certain. V shed 5 bases and J shed 0 bases, with 11 bases lying between them. Germline V gene data show CDR1 as MNHNS and CDR2 as SASEGT. This CDR3 is built from 15 residues.

This clonotype occurred many times. The V gene is TRBV28, the J gene TRBJ2-7; 9 bases agree with TRBD1. J lost 2 bases, V lost 7 bases, and 3 bases had no gene match. Germline loops: CDR1 MDHEN, CDR2 SYDVKM. CDR3 length equals 13 residues. CDR3 loop: CASNGQGPYEQYF. CDR3 DNA: TGTGCCAGCAATGGACAGGGGCCCTACGAGCAGTACTTC.

This clonotype was detected ten times or more. The rearrangement links TRBV29-1 to TRBJ1-2; D is unclear. CDR3 length: 14 residues. The germline CDR1 and CDR2 sequences are SQVTM and ANQGSEA. Trimming stripped 4 bases from V and 0 bases from J, with 12 bases between. The CDR3 loop is CSVGPLQANYGYTF. CDR3 DNA: TGCAGCGTTGGGCCCCTTCAAGCTAACTATGGCTACACCTTC.

The rearrangement joins TRBV28 to TRBJ2-1; D might be TRBD1 or TRBD2, each matching 6 bases. V dropped 8 bases and J dropped 8 bases, with 19 bases sitting between them. Germline CDR1 MDHEN, CDR2 SYDVKM. This CDR3 contains 14 residues. Here the CDR3 reads CASFGGYIRDEQFF. The CDR3, as DNA: TGTGCCAGCTTCGGGGGCTATATCAGGGATGAGCAGTTCTTC.

This clonotype was recorded many times. V and J are TRBV20-1 and TRBJ2-5, with TRBD1 matching 7 bases. CDR3 size: 14 residues. V dropped 3 bases and J dropped 1; count of bases not matched to a gene: 5. Looked up from germline, CDR1 is DFQATT and CDR2 is SNEGSKA (reference sequence). CDR3: CSARAWDSQETQYF. Here the CDR3 DNA reads TGCAGTGCTAGGGCCTGGGACAGCCAAGAGACCCAGTACTTC.

The chain has TRBV9 and TRBJ2-6, with 13 bases aligning to TRBD2. V lost 4 bases and J lost 6; bases outside the gene matches: 4. The CDR3 is made up of 16 amino acids. Per the germline V gene, CDR1 is SGDLS and CDR2 is YYNGEE. CDR3 DNA sequence: TGTGCCAGCAGCCCCGGGACTAGCGGGGTGGCCAACGTCCTGACTTTC. Encoded protein: CASSPGTSGVANVLTF. Drawing the rest from reference TRBV9 and TRBJ2-6, the complete variable domain is DSGVTQTPKHLITATGQRVTLRCSPRSGDLSVYWYQQSLDQGLQFLIQYYNGEERAKGNILERFSAQQFPDLHSELNLSSLELGDSALYFCASSPGTSGVANVLTFGAGSRLTVL.

This clonotype was counted at least ten times. V and J are TRBV24-1 and TRBJ1-3; D is perhaps TRBD1 (6 bases). CDR3 size: 15 residues. Per the germline V gene, CDR1 is KGHDR and CDR2 is SFDVKD. V lost 4 bases to trimming and J lost 2 bases, with 11 bases between them. The CDR3 sequence: CATSDAGTPGNTIYF. As DNA, the CDR3 is TGTGCCACCAGTGACGCCGGGACACCTGGAAACACCATATATTTT.

V gene TRBV6-6 combines with J gene TRBJ2-7; D not resolved. This CDR3 has 15 amino acids. V was pared by 0 bases and J by 6 bases, with 15 bases between. The germline CDR1 and CDR2 sequences are MNHNY and SVGAGI (reference sequence). CDR3 sequence reads: CASSYSPSLIGEQYF. For the CDR3, the DNA is TGTGCCAGCAGTTACTCGCCCTCGTTAATTGGCGAGCAGTACTTC.

This clonotype was counted a few times. This rearrangement joins TRBV6-2 or TRBV6-3 to TRBJ1-2, with D possibly being TRBD1 (5 bases). Per germline, CDR1 MNHEY and CDR2 SVGEGT. This CDR3 contains 11 residues. V lost 5 bases, J lost 8 bases, and 9 bases lay in between. The CDR3 is CASSRQWGYTF. For the CDR3, the DNA is TGTGCCAGCAGTCGACAGTGGGGCTACACCTTC.

This clonotype was counted a few times. The chain has TRBV4-1 and TRBJ1-5, with D possibly TRBD1 on 5 matching bases. Germline V CDR1 and CDR2: MGHRA, YSYEKL. V was cut by 3 bases and J by 0 bases, with 12 bases left in between. CDR3 size: 16 residues. Here the CDR3 DNA reads TGCGCCAGCAGCCAGGAAGGGGCCAATAGCAATCAGCCCCAGCATTTT. Translated, it gives CASSQEGANSNQPQHF.

In its sample, this clonotype was seen a few times. The rearrangement joins TRBV6-6 to TRBJ1-2; TRBD1 is a possible D gene (6 bases). Germline V CDR1 and CDR2: MNHNY, SVGAGI (reference sequence). Trimming left V 6 bases short and J 2 bases short, with 16 bases between. The CDR3 runs to 15 residues. The CDR3 spells CASSIGTSLNYGYTF. For the CDR3, the DNA is TGTGCCAGCAGCATAGGGACATCTTTGAACTATGGCTACACCTTC.